This note documents a single TCR beta chain sequence. Its antigen remains unknown. Germline is not matched at one junction end, which may reflect a read error. Per the authors' pipeline: Researchers built a distant-metastasis classifier for papillary thyroid cancer that drew on CDR3 differences across clinicopathological groups. Via MiXCR, TCRdb re-called the PCR reads. Clone size and V and J calls follow TCRdb, not the original study. The table records around 20,000 clones, 28% of them present only once. The CDR3 loop spans 14 amino acids. Germline V gene sequence: CDR1 SGDLS, CDR2 YYNGEE. The data belong to a study of metastatic and nonmetastatic thyroid tumors. Study in general: Where malignant and benign thyroid patients were concerned, repertoires were compared across blood and tumor or nodule tissue.

All patients were treatment-naive before thyroid surgery. Overall study results and limits: Patients with malignant thyroid tumors reportedly had significantly higher TCR beta diversity than those with benign nodules, in blood and tumor.

The sample comprised tumor tissue. The clonotype originates from a female donor with papillary thyroid cancer or a benign thyroid nodule (not recorded which). Some clones in this sample may be carry-over from other donors' samples. The chain couples TRBV9 to TRBJ1-3, with D perhaps matching TRBD1 (6 bases). CDR3 coding DNA: TGTGCCAGCAGCGCACAGGGCGGCGGAAACTCCATATATTTT. It specifies CASSAQGGGNSIYF.